This T cell receptor (beta chain) was retrieved from a study of cytomegalovirus exposure and HLA in healthy donors (TCRdb year 2017). For context, the study as a whole: An earlier analysis of 587 of the donors reported 250 to 350 Gb of sequence data and 100 million to 140 million unique TCR beta sequences from 190 million or so T cells. Of the approximately 400 genotyped donors, over 80% were placed in the genetic ancestry cluster associated with self-reported Caucasian donors. Donor age, sex, ethnicity and CMV serostatus were compiled together with the repertoire data. The study aimed to test whether signatures of past pathogen exposure could be identified by cataloging public T cell receptors. Every repertoire in the discovery cohort had been generated on one and the same sequencing platform. In a later genetic analysis, genome-wide SNP genotypes for about three fifths of the roughly 670 donors were used, and that subset was treated as a discovery cohort. In an earlier analysis of 500 to 650 of the donors, high-throughput TCR beta sequencing was used to judge whether each TCR beta V gene segment behaved as functional or pseudogenic. High-throughput TCR immunosequencing, statistical association of individual TCRs with disease status, and machine learning were combined to predict cytomegalovirus infection status. An early release covering more than 500 HLA-typed donors comprised about 300 gigabases of sequencing data and roughly 85 million unique TCR sequences. Because of strong linkage in the cohort, five DR-DQ haplotypes were treated as single units for association and clustering. Typing coverage varied by locus: about 629-630 donors for A, B, C, DRB1 and DQB1; under 550 for DQA1; around 610 for DPA1; 400 to 480 for DPB1. The study profiled the T cell repertoires of under 700 subjects by immunosequencing and related them to cytomegalovirus serostatus. A separate validation cohort of about 110 different subjects was used in addition to the roughly 700-subject first cohort. HLA typing covered class I and class II loci at four-digit resolution. In the later analysis, no new phenotypic data were used to find candidate immune exposures; instead, reliance was placed on TCR beta sequences and their occurrence across donors. To study patterns of TCR occurrence, a later analysis re-analyzed previously published TCR beta repertoires from under 750 donors and added high-resolution HLA genotyping. Among about 370 genotyped donors of the cohort, an average of approximately 240,000 unique TCR beta nucleotide sequences was sequenced per donor, of which about 18% were non-productive.

The cohort comprised some 730 healthy bone marrow donors. At the time of sampling, every cohort member was nominally healthy, though immune exposures that went unrecorded were likely present. The donor tested CMV seronegative and was one of the 352 seronegative cohort members. Each donor provided a peripheral blood sample, and peripheral blood mononuclear cells were used for TCR beta sequencing. Genomic DNA was extracted from the blood cell samples with the Qiagen DNeasy Blood Extraction Kit. Notes on this clone: Its antigen target is currently unknown. No base-level quality is on record; no much larger clone is a single base apart.

Libraries were prepared through the immunoSEQ multiplex PCR assay. For the multiplex PCR, a mixture combining 60 forward primers for TCR Vbeta segments and 13 reverse primers for TCR Jbeta segments was used. The CDR3 region of rearranged TCR beta genes was amplified from genomic DNA with a multiplex PCR assay. The Illumina HiSeq System was used to sequence the amplified TCR beta libraries as 87-base-pair reads. The original pipeline was this. In a later analysis, some 80 million unique TCR beta chains were counted across the 500 to 850 repertoires, and roughly 11 million of these chains were shared by at least two donors. To remove PCR and sequencing errors, raw reads were error-corrected and collapsed into unique sequences using a nearest-neighbor algorithm that merged closely related sequences. V, D and J gene segments were assigned by aligning CDR3 sequences to IMGT reference sequences. For a sequence to be retained, a match of at least six nucleotides was required to both a V gene segment and a J gene segment. Rearrangements were called productive when the CDR3 lacked stop codons and stayed in frame with V and J; all others were non-productive. Following IMGT convention, CDR3 was defined as the stretch from the second conserved V-encoded cysteine up to the conserved J-encoded phenylalanine. In an earlier analysis of 587 of the donors, sequences lacking an unambiguous match to a single V gene segment were excluded. An earlier analysis of approximately 590 of the donors called V segments functional above 56.7% productive rearrangements and segregating when the between-donor standard deviation exceeded 5%. A statistical classification framework was developed to diagnose cytomegalovirus status using the catalog of TCR beta chain sequences. A later analysis assigned V and J genes by comparing TCR nucleotide sequences with IMGT/GENE-DB human TR gene sequences. Using the TCRdist pipeline, a later analysis assigned CDR3 sequences along with most-parsimonious VDJ recombination scenarios. In a later analysis, each TCR beta chain was defined by its CDR3 amino acid sequence together with its V-gene family, and reads lacking a unique V-gene family were excluded. As a way to deal with suspected cross-contamination and a sequencing artifact, a later analysis dropped nearly 600 nucleotide sequences that were highly shared and had low generation probability. For each public chain, a later analysis derived a clonal expansion index from normalized ranks of inferred template counts within each repertoire. In a later analysis, generation probabilities were computed using a VDJ recombination model fitted to out-of-frame rearrangements, and the results were checked against IGoR. Hypergeometric tests were used in a later analysis to score TCR-TCR, TCR-HLA and TCR-CMV co-occurrence, with a repertoire-size bias correction applied to the TCR pairs. In a later analysis, false discovery rates were estimated by permuting HLA or CMV assignments 20 times. In a later analysis, co-occurring TCRs were grouped using DBSCAN, with TCRdist sequence similarity added in when clustering inside HLA-allele-positive subsets. For co-occurrence clustering, repertoires with fewer than 30,000 or more than 120,000 public chains were excluded, along with about five repertoires with anomalous nucleotide sharing. TCRdb holds this immuneACCESS table with in-frame rearrangements only. Some clones are missing; in checked studies, unresolved V genes explain under half, and the rest has no known cause. The V and J calls and clone size come from that table; D and trimming were worked out from the DNA. This sample gives more than 75,000 clones in total; about 87% of them show up just once. The biggest ten clones account for about 2.5% of the sample.

Study-level results and caveats: The sequencing pipeline was judged likely to have produced a cluster of highly shared sequence variants as a technical artifact. The classifier was reported to diagnose cytomegalovirus status with high specificity and sensitivity in both the original and validation cohorts. V-gene and J-gene trimming of TCR beta chains was associated with a missense DCLRE1C variant in a later genetic analysis, and the association was replicated in an independent cohort. Strong co-occurrence of HLA alleles, especially DR and DQ, made assigning TCR associations to individual alleles difficult. In a later analysis, TCR association rates were found to vary across HLA loci, with the most associated TCRs seen for DRB1 alleles and the fewest for HLA-C alleles. Because HLA typing was unavailable for some donors at each locus, only the typed subset was used in association tests. In an earlier analysis of fewer than 750 of the donors, most TCR beta V segments were observed in productive rearrangements about 87% or about 30% of the time, broadly matching IMGT annotations. For the cohort, immune exposure information was limited to CMV serostatus. Linkage disequilibrium might explain the correlated functional status among segregating V segments, but an unknown experimental factor could not be excluded. Most TCR sequences were seen in very few donors, while some public TCRs were found in many individuals. In vitro tests confirmed that a few of the cytomegalovirus-associated TCR beta chains recognize cytomegalovirus antigens. Only TCR beta chains were sequenced in this cohort, and the absence of alpha or paired-chain data limited detectable features. Most CMV-associated TCR beta chains appeared to be HLA-restricted in a later analysis, and the HLA associations seemed to be driven largely by CMV exposure. Because counts were too low, seventeen rarely observed V segments, including chromosome 9 orphons, were left out of the earlier analysis of over 550 of the donors. It was suggested by the authors that the approach could potentially be generalized to other disease states and immunological phenotypes. The presence/absence analyses assumed that sequencing depth was roughly uniform across donors, and that assumption may not be true. A later genetic analysis reported fewer N-insertions in productive TCRs among donors in an Asian-associated ancestry cluster than the roughly 620-donor mean. In a later analysis, HLA-associated TCR beta chains showed more clonal expansion and lower generation probabilities than non-associated chains that were equally common. The study listed approximately 150 TCR beta chains as associated with cytomegalovirus. Because the 87-base-pair reads could not distinguish some IMGT-functional V segments, including TRBV6-2 and TRBV6-3, those segments were excluded. A later analysis reported that several top co-occurrence clusters appeared linked to parvovirus B19, influenza, CMV and Epstein-Barr virus. A further reported finding was that TCR beta sequences accurately predicted the HLA-A and HLA-B alleles for most subjects in the first cohort. In a later analysis, about 16,000 TCR beta sequences were associated with specific HLA alleles at a false discovery rate of 0.05.

From a lookup of the germline V gene, CDR1 and CDR2 are SGHTA and FQGNSA. The CDR3 holds 14 amino acids from the cysteine to the phenylalanine. Only the CDR3 portion is preserved as DNA: 42 bases, with reading frame beginning at the first base. The V and J ends are trimmed by 3 bases and 9 bases, leaving 12 bases between them. Input material: PBMCs. This chain is built from TRBV7-2 and TRBJ1-6, with TRBD1 perhaps the D gene, on 5 matching bases. This sequence originates from a man between 18 and 35 years old in good health and CMV-seronegative. The sequenced DNA: TGTGCCAGCAGCTTCGCACAGGCTCGTTCACCCCTCCACTTT. This is translated as CASSFAQARSPLHF.